The next 24 T cell receptor beta chains were all read from a single sample in a study of T-cell reconstitution after alpha-beta-depleted transplantation in children (dated by TCRdb to 2015 to 2016). Receptors were amplified or captured by PCR. The instrument given in TCRdb is Illumina HiSeq 2500. To normalize quantification of the TCRbeta repertoire, the TCR libraries were built with molecular barcoding that relied on unique molecular identifiers. The public sequencing data were trimmed at Q25 with fastp and processed into clonotypes with MiXCR by TCRdb, which kept only in-frame beta chains. Rows are combined by CDR3 protein, so each entry shows the most common genes and DNA. In all, the sample holds 350,000 to 500,000 distinct CDR3 sequences, and 43% of those were seen once. The ten biggest clones cover approximately 30% of the sample. The intended sense of this specimen's treatment or condition label: allogeneic hematopoietic cell transplantation with graft depleted of TCRalphabeta T cells and CD19 B cells.

The sequencing here drew on PBMCs, taken before TCRalphabeta/CD19-depleted stem cell transplant. The receptors come from a girl aged 2 to 9 with aplastic anemia, due to receive a stem cell transplant.

This clonotype has ten or more counts. This chain connects TRBV5-1 to TRBJ2-1; the D is unclear. The CDR3 totals 15 residues. CDR1 and CDR2 from the germline V gene are SGHRS and YFSETQ. V was clipped by 4 bases and J by 4 bases, with 15 bases between them. The CDR3 sequence is CASSAEATEYNEQFF. In nucleotides, the CDR3 is TGCGCCAGCAGCGCCGAGGCTACGGAATACAATGAGCAGTTCTTC. The entire variable domain, with the rest obtained from reference TRBV5-1 and TRBJ2-1, is as follows: KAGVTQTPRYLIKTRGQQVTLSCSPISGHRSVSWYQQTPGQGLQFLFEYFSETQRNKGNFPGRFSGRQFSNSRSEMNVSTLELGDSALYLCASSAEATEYNEQFFGPGTRLTVL.

The gene calls are TRBV7-9 and TRBJ2-2; D could derive from TRBD1 or TRBD2 (6 bases each). The CDR3 is made up of 16 amino acids. Germline V lookup: CDR1 SEHNR, CDR2 FQNEAQ (reference sequence). V dropped 5 bases and J dropped 6 bases, with 19 bases sitting between them. CDR3 in amino acids: CASSALRGAGAGELFF. Here the CDR3 DNA reads TGTGCCAGCAGCGCCCTGAGGGGGGCAGGGGCCGGGGAGCTGTTTTTT.

This chain links TRBV7-3 with TRBJ2-1; D may correspond to TRBD1 or TRBD2 (5 bases each). Germline V gene lookup returns CDR1 SGHTA and CDR2 FQGTGA. Trimming cost V 0 bases and J 0 bases, with 9 bases left between them. This CDR3 spans 16 amino acids. The CDR3 region is CASSLTVGVSYNEQFF. DNA of the CDR3: TGTGCCAGCAGCTTAACGGTGGGGGTCTCCTACAATGAGCAGTTCTTC.

The V call is TRBV5-1, the J call TRBJ2-1; D may correspond to TRBD1 or TRBD2 (5 bases each). This CDR3 contains 14 residues. Per the germline V gene, CDR1 is SGHRS and CDR2 is YFSETQ. V gave up 4 bases and J gave up 8 bases, with 16 bases separating them. The CDR3 DNA reads as TGCGCCAGCAGCGTCTGGGGGTTTGTGGATGAGCAGTTCTTC. It encodes CASSVWGFVDEQFF.

This chain uses TRBV28 with TRBJ2-7; D not certain. The ends were cut back, 8 bases at V and 0 bases at J, with 8 bases in the middle. The germline CDR1 and CDR2 sequences are MDHEN and SYDVKM. The CDR3 sequence is 12 residues long. The DNA for the CDR3 is TGTGCCAGCTCCAAGCGCTCCTACGAGCAGTACTTC. Translated: CASSKRSYEQYF.

To note about this clonotype: One junction end does not reproduce the germline sequence, and a read error may be involved. This chain uses TRBV29-1 with TRBJ2-7; D gene ambiguous. The CDR3 extends over 13 amino acids. Germline CDR1 is SQVTM and CDR2 is ANQGSEA. CDR3 protein: CSVGRRVSDEQYF. The DNA of the CDR3 is TGCAGCGTTGGCCGTCGGGTCTCCGACGAGCAGTACTTC.

This clonotype has only one observation. The chain has TRBV20-1 and TRBJ2-2, with 7 bases aligning to TRBD1. Germline assignment: CDR1 DFQATT and CDR2 SNEGSKA (reference sequence). V lost 6 bases to trimming and J lost 1 base; unmatched junction nucleotides: 5. The CDR3 has 14 residues. The chain's CDR3 is CSAPDRLNTGELFF. For the CDR3, the DNA is TGCAGTGCCCCGGACAGGCTGAACACCGGGGAGCTGTTTTTT.

This sequence joins TRBV7-9 and TRBJ2-7, with no clear D. V gave up 5 bases and J gave up 5 bases, with 10 bases separating them. The CDR3 runs 12 residues. Germline V gene data show CDR1 as SEHNR and CDR2 as FQNEAQ (reference sequence). The CDR3 loop is CASSGGGHEQYF. DNA for the CDR3: TGTGCCAGCAGCGGCGGCGGCCACGAGCAGTACTTC.

V is TRBV7-2 and J is TRBJ2-2; D is perhaps TRBD1 (6 bases). Germline CDR1 reads SGHTA; CDR2 reads FQGNSA. The CDR3 is made up of 15 amino acids. The V gene lost 2 bases and the J gene lost 6 bases, with 13 bases spanning the gap. DNA for the CDR3: TGTGCCAGCAGCTTATTCTGGGACACCGCCGGGGAGCTGTTTTTT. This encodes CASSLFWDTAGELFF.

The rearrangement uses TRBV29-1 and TRBJ1-4, with TRBD1 identical over 9 bases. CDR1 is SQVTM and CDR2 is ANQGSEA in the germline V gene. This CDR3 spans 17 amino acids. V shed 3 bases, J shed 7 bases, and the junction held 15 bases outside the gene matches. CDR3 sequence: CSVDLADRGGTGEKLFF. Here the CDR3 DNA reads TGCAGCGTTGACCTCGCGGACAGGGGAGGTACTGGTGAAAAACTGTTTTTT.

Concerning this clonotype: This sequence may be a read error, since a much larger clone differs from it by one base. The chain joins TRBV9 to TRBJ1-2; 10 positions agree with TRBD1. The CDR3 runs 13 residues. V was pared by 2 bases and J by 12 bases, with 7 bases of the junction left unmatched. Looked up from germline, CDR1 is SGDLS and CDR2 is YYNGEE. This CDR3 is CASSVTRDRGDTF. CDR3 nucleotides: TGTGCCAGCAGCGTTACCCGGGACAGGGGCGACACCTTC.

The V and J genes are TRBV4-1 and TRBJ2-5; 9 nucleotides line up with TRBD2. This CDR3 spans 15 amino acids. Trimming took 1 base from V and 4 from J; bases not matched to a gene: 4. The germline V gene has CDR1 MGHRA and CDR2 YSYEKL. This CDR3 reads CASSQVLAGRETQYF. For the CDR3, the DNA is TGCGCCAGCAGCCAAGTTCTAGCGGGAAGAGAGACCCAGTACTTC.

This clonotype has more than one count but fewer than ten. The chain combines TRBV29-1 with TRBJ2-1, with D uncertain. The CDR3 loop spans 12 amino acids. Trimming left V 7 bases short and J 0 bases short, with 7 bases between. CDR1 and CDR2 from the germline V gene are SQVTM and ANQGSEA. The DNA of the CDR3 is TGCAGCGCTCCCGGCTCCTACAATGAGCAGTTCTTC. Translation: CSAPGSYNEQFF.

This clonotype has ten or more counts. The chain is built from TRBV5-1 and TRBJ1-1; D possibly corresponds to TRBD1 (5 bases). CDR1 is SGHRS, CDR2 YFSETQ, per germline. There are 14 residues in the CDR3. Trimming took 7 bases from V and 4 from J, leaving 17 bases between them. The CDR3 sequence: CASGDSPTPTEAFF. The CDR3 nucleotides are TGCGCCAGCGGCGACAGCCCCACGCCCACTGAAGCTTTCTTT. Full variable domain (rest looked up from reference TRBV5-1 and TRBJ1-1): KAGVTQTPRYLIKTRGQQVTLSCSPISGHRSVSWYQQTPGQGLQFLFEYFSETQRNKGNFPGRFSGRQFSNSRSEMNVSTLELGDSALYLCASGDSPTPTEAFFGQGTRLTVV.

This clonotype was detected only a few times. The chain uses TRBV13 and TRBJ2-2; 8 bases align to TRBD2. V was pared by 4 bases and J by 5 bases, with 6 bases of the junction left unmatched. The CDR3 has 15 amino acids. CDR1 PRHDT and CDR2 FYEKMQ come from the germline V gene (reference sequence). Here the CDR3 DNA reads TGTGCCAGCAGCTGGCGGGGGGCGGGAACCGGGGAGCTGTTTTTT. Translating gives CASSWRGAGTGELFF.

The V and J genes are TRBV18 and TRBJ2-7, with D perhaps TRBD2 (6 bases). Trimming removed 6 bases from V and 3 bases from J, with 15 bases in between. The germline CDR1 and CDR2 sequences are KGHSH and LQKENI. CDR3 length equals 14 residues. CDR3 sequence: CASSKTSFGYEQYF. CDR3 sequence (DNA): TGTGCCAGCTCGAAGACTAGTTTCGGCTACGAGCAGTACTTC.

This clonotype was recorded a few times. The chain couples TRBV20-1 to TRBJ2-2; D uncertain. CDR3 size: 13 residues. In germline, CDR1 is DFQATT, CDR2 SNEGSKA (reference sequence). The germline V and J ends were trimmed by 5 bases and 1 base, with 8 bases remaining between them. CDR3 sequence (DNA): TGCAGTGCTTGGGCCAAGAACACCGGGGAGCTGTTTTTT. This translates into CSAWAKNTGELFF.

V is TRBV29-1 and J is TRBJ2-2; D gene unclear. V was pared by 5 bases and J by 10 bases, with 17 bases between. This CDR3 has 13 residues. Germline values: CDR1 SQVTM, CDR2 ANQGSEA. CDR3 nucleotides: TGCAGCGTTCTTTACGGCGTCTCGGAGGAGCTGTTTTTT. Translation: CSVLYGVSEELFF.

This clonotype occurred a few times. The V call is TRBV9, the J call TRBJ2-5; D possibly matches TRBD1 or TRBD2 (5 bases each). The CDR3 loop spans 16 amino acids. V dropped 4 bases and J dropped 8 bases, with 24 bases sitting between them. Germline V gives CDR1 SGDLS, CDR2 YYNGEE. CDR3 in DNA: TGTGCCAGCAGCCCCCCGGCTAGAGGGGTTAAGAGTACCCAGTACTTC. This encodes CASSPPARGVKSTQYF.

The V and J genes are TRBV5-1 and TRBJ2-1, with D unclear. This CDR3 comprises 17 residues. Germline V gene data show CDR1 as SGHRS and CDR2 as YFSETQ. V was pared by 0 bases and J by 9 bases, with 22 bases between. Here the CDR3 DNA reads TGCGCCAGCAGCTTGGTGATCCCCGGGCCTACCACGAGTGAGCAGTTCTTC. Residues: CASSLVIPGPTTSEQFF.

Worth noting for this clonotype: A much larger clone lies a single base off, so this may be a read error. The V gene is TRBV3-1, the J gene TRBJ2-5; D perhaps matches TRBD2 (6 bases). The CDR3 length is 13 residues. Germline V gene sequence: CDR1 LGHDT, CDR2 YNNKEL (reference sequence). The CDR3 nucleotides are TGTGTCAGCAGCCCCTCAGCGGGAGAGACCCAGTACTTC. Its protein is CVSSPSAGETQYF.

As regards this clonotype: One base away lies a much larger clone, so this may be a sequencing read error. CDR3 DNA: TGCGCCAGCAGCTCCGGGACTACGAACACCGGGGAGCTGTGTTTT. Translating gives CASSSGTTNTGELCF. The chain links TRBV5-1 to TRBJ2-2; 7 bases are shared with TRBD2. CDR3 length equals 15 residues. Germline V lookup: CDR1 SGHRS, CDR2 YFSETQ.

The rearrangement links TRBV5-6 to TRBJ2-7; D not resolved. The V and J ends lost 1 base and 4 bases respectively, with 12 bases between them. The CDR3 covers 14 residues. Germline-derived CDR1 and CDR2 are SGHDT and YYEEEE. The CDR3 bases are TGTGCCAGCAGCTTGAAGGGCTCCGGTTACGAGCAGTACTTC. Residues: CASSLKGSGYEQYF.

CDR3 sequence (DNA): TGTGCCAGCAGCCATCGCGGACAGGGGAGGGTGACTAATGAAAAACTGTTTTTT. It yields the protein CASSHRGQGRVTNEKLFF. The chain links TRBV14 to TRBJ1-4; 9 nucleotides match TRBD1. The CDR3 runs to 18 residues. Trimming at V came to 3 bases and at J to 2 bases, leaving 10 bases not matched to a gene. The germline V gene encodes CDR1 SGHDN and CDR2 FVKESK.